The 19 T cell receptor beta chains in this list originate from one sample, sequenced in a study of monozygotic twins with inflammatory bowel disease. TCRdb reprocessed the 5' RACE reads; each CDR3 protein has one entry and no DNA is given. The sample includes 330,000 or so distinct CDR3 sequences. Sequenced: blood. Receptors originate from a human donor with ulcerative colitis or Crohn's disease, or a healthy co-twin of an affected twin (not recorded which).

The CDR3 protein is CASSLVGQGEGNTIYF. The V and J genes are TRBV7-2 and TRBJ1-3; TCRdb proposes TRBD1, but this gene call is untestable without DNA. There are 16 residues in the CDR3. Germline V CDR1 and CDR2: SGHTA, FQGNSA.

This chain uses TRBV18 with TRBJ2-3. Germline V gives CDR1 KGHSH, CDR2 LQKENI. CDR3 length: 14 residues. The CDR3 is CASSPIDSTDTQYF.

The genes are TRBV20-1 and TRBJ1-5. The V gene's germline CDR1 is DFQATT and CDR2 SNEGSKA (reference sequence). The CDR3 sequence is 14 residues long. The CDR3 loop reads CSAREDLGGQPQHF.

This CDR3 reads CASSQDRGGWGEWSKNTIYF. This sequence joins TRBV4-1 and TRBJ1-3; TCRdb outputs TRBD1, but without DNA this stays unchecked. The CDR3 extends over 20 amino acids. Germline assignment: CDR1 MGHRA and CDR2 YSYEKL.

The genes are TRBV2 and TRBJ1-2; TCRdb proposes TRBD1, but this gene call is untestable without DNA. This CDR3 is 15 amino acids long. Germline V gene sequence: CDR1 SNHLY, CDR2 FYNNEI. The CDR3 spells CASSLSGTDFYGYTF.

This sequence joins TRBV2 and TRBJ2-6. The V gene's germline CDR1 is SNHLY and CDR2 FYNNEI. This CDR3 comprises 13 residues. The CDR3 loop is CASKYSGANVLTF.

The CDR3 protein is CASSSLLGGKEGQETQYF. The chain recombines TRBV5-1 with TRBJ2-5; TCRdb indicates TRBD2, and absent DNA this call remains unverified. From germline, CDR1 is SGHRS and CDR2 YFSETQ. CDR3 length equals 18 residues.

The chain employs TRBV20-1 and TRBJ2-7. Looked up from germline, CDR1 is DFQATT and CDR2 is SNEGSKA (reference sequence). The CDR3 loop spans 14 amino acids. CDR3 amino acids: CSARDTSFAYEQYF.

The V call is TRBV29-1, the J call TRBJ2-2; the D call from TCRdb, TRBD2, cannot be confirmed without DNA. The germline gives CDR1 SQVTM, CDR2 ANQGSEA. The CDR3 runs to 19 residues. CDR3: CSVEAQGRTRTKNTGELFF.

The chain is built from TRBV5-5 and TRBJ1-5. Looked up from germline, CDR1 is SGHKS and CDR2 is YYEKEE (reference sequence). CDR3 length: 14 amino acids. CDR3 region: CASSLGVAGQPQHF.

The chain employs TRBV6-6 and TRBJ1-2. CDR3 length: 11 residues. Germline V gene lookup returns CDR1 MNHNY and CDR2 SVGAGI (reference sequence). CDR3 in amino acids: CASSFGLGYTF.

The V gene is TRBV5-1, the J gene TRBJ2-7; without DNA, the TCRdb call of TRBD1 cannot be checked. The length of the CDR3 is 13 residues. The germline V gene encodes CDR1 SGHRS and CDR2 YFSETQ. The CDR3 loop reads CASSLQDINEQYF.

The chain recombines TRBV24-1 with TRBJ2-1. Germline V lookup: CDR1 KGHDR, CDR2 SFDVKD. The CDR3 spans 11 residues. CDR3 loop: CATSDRIEQFF.

The chain recombines TRBV12-3 or TRBV12-4 with TRBJ2-1; no DNA is available, so the TRBD2 call from TCRdb remains unchecked. The CDR3 consists of 14 residues. The CDR3: CASKTSDSYNEQFF.

The chain combines TRBV6-6 with TRBJ2-7; checking the TCRdb D call of TRBD1 is not possible without DNA. The CDR3 length is 13 residues. Germline V gene data show CDR1 as MNHNY and CDR2 as SVGAGI (reference sequence). The chain's CDR3 is CASSSTGEYEQYF.

The rearrangement links TRBV5-6 to TRBJ1-5; TCRdb's assignment of TRBD1 cannot be checked, as there is no DNA. CDR3 length: 15 residues. Germline assignment: CDR1 SGHDT and CDR2 YYEEEE. CDR3 amino acids: CASSPGDRPNQPQHF.

CDR3: CSASSDRGTDTQYF. The chain is built from TRBV20-1 and TRBJ2-3; TCRdb reports TRBD1, a call that lacks DNA to check it against. This CDR3 is built from 14 residues. Germline CDR1 is DFQATT and CDR2 is SNEGSKA (reference sequence).

The chain is built from TRBV30 and TRBJ1-5; the TCRdb D gene call, TRBD1, has no DNA to confirm it. Germline CDR1 is GTSNPN and CDR2 is SVGIG (reference sequence). The CDR3 covers 13 residues. The CDR3 is CAWSPGQYQPQHF.

The chain recombines TRBV28 with TRBJ2-4. The CDR3 has 14 residues. Germline values: CDR1 MDHEN, CDR2 SYDVKM. CDR3: CASSSQQLRNIQYF.